What follows describes a single T cell receptor (beta chain). Trimming removed 3 bases from V and 4 bases from J; junction bases left unmatched: 9. Germline V gene lookup returns CDR1 SGHTS and CDR2 YDEGEE. CDR3 size: 16 residues. This sample was taken from a study of siplizumab effects on memory and regulatory T cells. The protocol was immunoSEQ multiplex PCR, while the TCRdb copy is restricted to in-frame clones and leaves out a portion. The table has over 100,000 clones, 92% seen once. The source is a human donor in good health. The V gene is TRBV5-8, the J gene TRBJ1-1; 10 positions match TRBD1. Material: Tregs sorted from blood. For the CDR3, the DNA is TGTGCCAGCAGCTCCCGGGACAGGGGTGTTGGCACTGAAGCTTTCTTT. It codes for CASSSRDRGVGTEAFF.